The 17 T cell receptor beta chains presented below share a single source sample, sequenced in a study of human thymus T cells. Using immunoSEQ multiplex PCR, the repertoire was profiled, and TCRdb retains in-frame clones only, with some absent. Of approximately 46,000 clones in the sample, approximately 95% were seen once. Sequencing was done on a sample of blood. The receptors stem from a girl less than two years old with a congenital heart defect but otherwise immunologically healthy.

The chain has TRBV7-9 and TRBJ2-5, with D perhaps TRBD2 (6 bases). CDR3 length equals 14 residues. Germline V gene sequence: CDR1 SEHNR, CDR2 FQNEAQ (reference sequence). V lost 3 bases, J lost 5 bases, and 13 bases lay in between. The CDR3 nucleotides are TGTGCCAGCAGCTTTGGAGGGGTTGGGGAGACCCAGTACTTC. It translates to CASSFGGVGETQYF.

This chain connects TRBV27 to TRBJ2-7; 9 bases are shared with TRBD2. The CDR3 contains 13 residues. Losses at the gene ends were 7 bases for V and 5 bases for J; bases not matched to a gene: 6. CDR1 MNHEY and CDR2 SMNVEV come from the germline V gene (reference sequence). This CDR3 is CASTQLAGHEQYF. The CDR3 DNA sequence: TGTGCCAGCACCCAACTAGCGGGCCACGAGCAGTACTTC.

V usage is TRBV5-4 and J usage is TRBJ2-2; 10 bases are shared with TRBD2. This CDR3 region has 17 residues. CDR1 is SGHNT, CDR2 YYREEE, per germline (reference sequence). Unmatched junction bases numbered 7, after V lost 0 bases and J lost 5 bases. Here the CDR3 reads CASSLALAGVRTGELFF. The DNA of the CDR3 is TGTGCCAGCAGCTTGGCCCTAGCGGGAGTACGTACCGGGGAGCTGTTTTTT.

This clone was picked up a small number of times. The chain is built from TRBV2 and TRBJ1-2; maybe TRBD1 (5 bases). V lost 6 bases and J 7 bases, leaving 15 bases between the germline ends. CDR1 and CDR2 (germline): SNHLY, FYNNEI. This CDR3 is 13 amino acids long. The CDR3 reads CASRRGAQGGYTF. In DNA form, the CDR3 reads TGTGCCAGCAGAAGAGGGGCGCAGGGTGGCTACACCTTC.

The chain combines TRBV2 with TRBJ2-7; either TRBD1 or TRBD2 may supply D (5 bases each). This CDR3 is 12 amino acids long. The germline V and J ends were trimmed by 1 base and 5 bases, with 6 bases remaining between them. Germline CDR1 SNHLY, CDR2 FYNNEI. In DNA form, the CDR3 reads TGTGCCAGCAGTGAAGGAGGGGACGAGCAGTACTTC. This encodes CASSEGGDEQYF. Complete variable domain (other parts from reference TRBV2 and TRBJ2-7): EPEVTQTPSHQVTQMGQEVILRCVPISNHLYFYWYRQILGQKVEFLVSFYNNEISEKSEIFDDQFSVERPDGSNFTLKIRSTKLEDSAMYFCASSEGGDEQYFGPGTRLTVT.

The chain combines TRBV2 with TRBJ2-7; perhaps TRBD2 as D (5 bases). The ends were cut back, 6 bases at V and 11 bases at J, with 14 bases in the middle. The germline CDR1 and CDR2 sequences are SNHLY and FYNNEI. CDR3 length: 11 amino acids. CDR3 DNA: TGTGCCAGCAGCGAACTAGTTTACAAGTACTTC. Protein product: CASSELVYKYF.

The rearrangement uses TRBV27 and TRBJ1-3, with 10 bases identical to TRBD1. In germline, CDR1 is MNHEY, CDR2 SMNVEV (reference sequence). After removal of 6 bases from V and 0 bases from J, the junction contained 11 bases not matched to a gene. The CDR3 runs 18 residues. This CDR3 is CASRTGTGVDSSGNTIYF. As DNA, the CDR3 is TGTGCCAGCAGAACCGGGACAGGGGTCGACTCCTCTGGAAACACCATATATTTT.

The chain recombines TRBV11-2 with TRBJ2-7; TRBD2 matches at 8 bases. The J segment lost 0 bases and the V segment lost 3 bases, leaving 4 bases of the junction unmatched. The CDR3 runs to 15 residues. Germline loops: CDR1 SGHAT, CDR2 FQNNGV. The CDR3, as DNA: TGTGCCAGCAGCTTTACTAGCGGAGCCTCCTACGAGCAGTACTTC. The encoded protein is CASSFTSGASYEQYF.

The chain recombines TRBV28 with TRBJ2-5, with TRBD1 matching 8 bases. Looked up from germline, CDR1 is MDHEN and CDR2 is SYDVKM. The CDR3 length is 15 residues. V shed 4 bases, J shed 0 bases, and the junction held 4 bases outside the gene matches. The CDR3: CASSWDRRYQETQYF. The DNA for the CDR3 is TGTGCCAGCAGTTGGGACAGGCGGTACCAAGAGACCCAGTACTTC. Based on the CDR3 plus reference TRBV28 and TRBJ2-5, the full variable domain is DVKVTQSSRYLVKRTGEKVFLECVQDMDHENMFWYRQDPGLGLRLIYFSYDVKMKEKGDIPEGYSVSREKKERFSLILESASTNQTSMYLCASSWDRRYQETQYFGPGTRLLVL.

DNA for the CDR3: TGTGCCAGCAGCATCGTAGGGCGGGAGTTGGATACGCAGTATTTT. Protein: CASSIVGRELDTQYF. The chain joins TRBV21-1 to TRBJ2-3; the DNA was not compared with TRBD2, the D call given in the table. TRBV21-1 is designated a pseudogene. The CDR3 length is 15 residues.

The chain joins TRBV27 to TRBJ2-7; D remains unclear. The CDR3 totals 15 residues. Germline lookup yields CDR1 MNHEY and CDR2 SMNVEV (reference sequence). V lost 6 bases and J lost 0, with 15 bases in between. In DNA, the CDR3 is TGTGCCAGCAGCTATCTAACCCGATCCTCCTACGAGCAGTACTTC. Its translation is CASSYLTRSSYEQYF.

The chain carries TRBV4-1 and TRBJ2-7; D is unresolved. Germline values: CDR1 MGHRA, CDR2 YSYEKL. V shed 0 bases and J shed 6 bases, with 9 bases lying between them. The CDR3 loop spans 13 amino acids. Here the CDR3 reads CASSQEERGEQYF. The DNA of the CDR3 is TGCGCCAGCAGCCAAGAAGAGAGAGGCGAGCAGTACTTC.

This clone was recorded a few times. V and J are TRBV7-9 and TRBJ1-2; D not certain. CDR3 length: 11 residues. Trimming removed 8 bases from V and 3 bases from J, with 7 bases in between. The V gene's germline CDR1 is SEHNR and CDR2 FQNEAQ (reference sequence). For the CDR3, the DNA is TGTGCCAGCGACGGACACTATGGCTACACCTTC. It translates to CASDGHYGYTF. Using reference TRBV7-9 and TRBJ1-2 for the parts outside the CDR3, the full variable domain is DTGVSQNPRHKITKRGQNVTFRCDPISEHNRLYWYRQTLGQGPEFLTYFQNEAQLEKSRLLSDRFSAERPKGSFSTLEIQRTEQGDSAMYLCASDGHYGYTFGSGTRLTVV.

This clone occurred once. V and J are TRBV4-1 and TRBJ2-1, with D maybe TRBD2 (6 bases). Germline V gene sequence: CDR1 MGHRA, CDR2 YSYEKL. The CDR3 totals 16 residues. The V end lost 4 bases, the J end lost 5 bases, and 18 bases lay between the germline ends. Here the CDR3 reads CASSPRDWASDNEQFF. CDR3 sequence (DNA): TGCGCCAGCAGCCCCCGGGACTGGGCATCGGACAATGAGCAGTTCTTC.

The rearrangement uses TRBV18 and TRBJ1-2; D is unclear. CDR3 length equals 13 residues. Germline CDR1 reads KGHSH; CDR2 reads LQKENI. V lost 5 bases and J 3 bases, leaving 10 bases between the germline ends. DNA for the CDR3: TGTGCCAGCTCATACCGGGCAGACTATGGCTACACCTTC. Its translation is CASSYRADYGYTF.

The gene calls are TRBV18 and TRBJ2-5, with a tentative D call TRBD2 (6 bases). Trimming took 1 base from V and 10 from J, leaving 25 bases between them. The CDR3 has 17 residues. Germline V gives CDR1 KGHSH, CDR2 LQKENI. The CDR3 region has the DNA TGTGCCAGCTCACCACTCCTTACCTCGGGACTCGGGCGGGACCAGTACTTC. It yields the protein CASSPLLTSGLGRDQYF.

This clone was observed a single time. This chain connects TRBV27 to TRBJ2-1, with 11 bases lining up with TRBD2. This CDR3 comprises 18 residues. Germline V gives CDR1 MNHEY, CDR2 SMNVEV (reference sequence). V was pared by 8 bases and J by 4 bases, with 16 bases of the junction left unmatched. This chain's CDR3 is CASLAGAELAGVYNEQFF. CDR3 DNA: TGTGCCAGCTTGGCGGGCGCCGAACTAGCGGGAGTTTACAATGAGCAGTTCTTC.